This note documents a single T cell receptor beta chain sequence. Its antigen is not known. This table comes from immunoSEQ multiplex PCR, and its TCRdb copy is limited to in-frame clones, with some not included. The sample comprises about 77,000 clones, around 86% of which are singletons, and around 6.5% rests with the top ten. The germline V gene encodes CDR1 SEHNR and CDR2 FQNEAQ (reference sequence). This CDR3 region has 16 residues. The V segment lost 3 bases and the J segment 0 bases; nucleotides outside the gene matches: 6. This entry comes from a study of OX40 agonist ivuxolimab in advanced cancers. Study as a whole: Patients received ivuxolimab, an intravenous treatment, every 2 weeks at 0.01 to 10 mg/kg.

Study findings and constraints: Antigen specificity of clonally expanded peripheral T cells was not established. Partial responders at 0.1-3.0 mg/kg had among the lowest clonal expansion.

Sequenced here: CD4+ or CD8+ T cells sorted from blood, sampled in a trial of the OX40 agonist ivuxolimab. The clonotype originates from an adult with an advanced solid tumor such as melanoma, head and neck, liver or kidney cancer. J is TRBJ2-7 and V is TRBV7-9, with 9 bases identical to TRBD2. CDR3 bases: TGTGCCAGCAGCTTCTTCGCACTAGCGGGCTCCTACGAGCAGTACTTC. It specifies CASSFFALAGSYEQYF.